A single sample is the source of the 18 T cell receptor beta chains below, sequenced in a study of blood T cell repertoires in COVID-19. This table comes from immunoSEQ multiplex PCR, and its TCRdb copy is limited to in-frame clones, with some not included. The table records about 220,000 clones, around three quarters of them present only once. What was sequenced was peripheral blood. These receptors originate from an older woman with acute or convalescent COVID-19.

V gene TRBV19 combines with J gene TRBJ1-6; 8 nucleotides line up with TRBD1. The CDR3 totals 15 residues. V gave up 8 bases and J gave up 4 bases; unmatched junction bases: 7. Germline V gene lookup returns CDR1 LNHDA and CDR2 SQIVND (reference sequence). The CDR3 nucleotides read TGTGCCAGTGGACAGGGTACATTTTATAATTCACCCCTCCACTTT. Amino acid sequence: CASGQGTFYNSPLHF.

The chain combines TRBV19 with TRBJ2-7; TRBD2 might be the D (6 bases). Looked up from germline, CDR1 is LNHDA and CDR2 is SQIVND (reference sequence). Between the trimmed V and J ends, which lost 8 bases and 6 bases, there was a span of 11 bases. This CDR3 has 11 residues. The CDR3 DNA follows: TGTGCCAGTTTACTAGCCGGCGAGCAGTACTTC. Its translation is CASLLAGEQYF.

This chain uses TRBV20-1 with TRBJ1-2, with a possible D match to TRBD1 (5 bases). With 0 bases removed from V and 12 bases from J, the gap between germline ends came to 11 bases. CDR1 DFQATT and CDR2 SNEGSKA come from the germline V gene (reference sequence). The CDR3 contains 11 residues. This chain's CDR3 is CSARDRQTNTF. In DNA, the CDR3 is TGCAGTGCTAGAGATCGACAGACCAACACCTTC.

The chain carries TRBV6-1 and TRBJ1-1; 7 positions match TRBD1. Trimming cost V 6 bases and J 5 bases; bases outside gene matches: 12. Germline V gene lookup returns CDR1 MNHNS and CDR2 SASEGT. The CDR3 runs to 15 residues. CDR3 DNA: TGTGCCAGCAGGGATAGGGACAGTTCGGTTACTGAAGCTTTCTTT. Translating it yields CASRDRDSSVTEAFF.

The chain employs TRBV27 and TRBJ1-1, with unresolved D. Between the trimmed V and J ends, which lost 0 bases and 3 bases, there was a span of 8 bases. Germline V gives CDR1 MNHEY, CDR2 SMNVEV (reference sequence). The CDR3 loop spans 14 amino acids. The CDR3 reads CASSLSSGYTEAFF. The CDR3 DNA is TGTGCCAGCAGTTTATCAAGCGGCTACACTGAAGCTTTCTTT.

The chain carries TRBV5-1 and TRBJ1-5, with a weak D call TRBD1 (6 bases). The germline gives CDR1 SGHRS, CDR2 YFSETQ. This CDR3 spans 14 amino acids. V was cut by 4 bases and J by 4 bases, with 12 bases left in between. This CDR3 is CASSPGTPNQPQHF. The DNA for the CDR3 is TGCGCCAGCAGCCCGGGGACACCAAATCAGCCCCAGCATTTT.

This chain joins TRBV18 and TRBJ2-7, with D tentatively TRBD1 (6 bases). Trimming stripped 3 bases from V and 4 bases from J, with 16 bases between. This CDR3 comprises 15 residues. The germline V gene encodes CDR1 KGHSH and CDR2 LQKENI. The CDR3 region is CASSPSRTAIYEQYF. CDR3 in DNA: TGTGCCAGCTCACCGAGTAGGACAGCGATTTACGAGCAGTACTTC. Variable domain in full (rest from reference TRBV18 and TRBJ2-7): NAGVMQNPRHLVRRRGQEARLRCSPMKGHSHVYWYRQLPEEGLKFMVYLQKENIIDESGMPKERFSAEFPKEGPSILRIQQVVRGDSAAYFCASSPSRTAIYEQYFGPGTRLTVT.

This chain joins TRBV10-1 and TRBJ2-1; TRBD1 might be the D (6 bases). The CDR3 loop spans 12 amino acids. The V end lost 3 bases, the J end lost 9 bases, and 9 bases lay between the germline ends. The germline gives CDR1 WNHNN, CDR2 SYGVQD (reference sequence). DNA for the CDR3: TGCGCCAGCAGTGACAGGGGAAGTGAGCAGTTCTTC. As protein: CASSDRGSEQFF.

The chain is built from TRBV2 and TRBJ2-1; D is possibly TRBD1 (6 bases). This CDR3 region has 13 residues. Germline CDR1 SNHLY, CDR2 FYNNEI. Trimming left V 6 bases short and J 4 bases short, with 10 bases between. This chain's CDR3 is CASSQDRYNEQFF. The CDR3 region has the DNA TGTGCCAGCAGCCAAGACAGGTACAATGAGCAGTTCTTC.

This clone was picked up one time. This CDR3 is also generated by other DNA sequences in the sample. In nucleotides, the CDR3 is TGTGCCTGGAGTGTAAGTGGCAGGGCTGGAAACACCATATATTTT. Translating gives CAWSVSGRAGNTIYF. The chain uses TRBV30 and TRBJ1-3, with a possible D match to TRBD1 (5 bases). The CDR3 spans 15 residues. Trimming pared 0 bases from V and 2 bases from J, leaving 11 bases between. Germline V gives CDR1 GTSNPN, CDR2 SVGIG (reference sequence).

The gene calls are TRBV2 and TRBJ1-6; 9 bases map to TRBD1. J was trimmed by 7 bases and V by 6 bases; bases with no gene match: 7. There are 15 residues in the CDR3. CDR1 and CDR2 from the germline V gene are SNHLY and FYNNEI. The CDR3 spells CASRDLTGGNSPLHF. For the CDR3, the DNA is TGTGCCAGCAGGGACCTGACAGGGGGAAATTCACCCCTCCACTTT.

The rearrangement links TRBV7-2 to TRBJ2-5; possible D gene TRBD1, 5 bases. Trimming cost V 5 bases and J 7 bases, with 14 bases left between them. The CDR3 totals 13 residues. CDR1 SGHTA and CDR2 FQGNSA come from the germline V gene. The CDR3 is CASSMDTTGTQYF. DNA for the CDR3: TGTGCCAGCAGCATGGACACCACCGGGACCCAGTACTTC. Together with reference TRBV7-2 and TRBJ2-5, the CDR3 gives the full variable domain: GAGVSQSPSNKVTEKGKDVELRCDPISGHTALYWYRQSLGQGLEFLIYFQGNSAPDKSGLPSDRFSAERTGGSVSTLTIQRTQQEDSAVYLCASSMDTTGTQYFGPGTRLLVL.

V and J are TRBV10-3 and TRBJ1-3, with a tentative D call TRBD1 (6 bases). CDR3 size: 15 residues. Per the germline V gene, CDR1 is ENHRY and CDR2 is SYGVKD. V lost 0 bases, J lost 5 bases, and 11 bases lay in between. The CDR3 nucleotides are TGTGCCATCAGTGAGTCACAGGGAGTGAGAAACACCATATATTTT. This encodes CAISESQGVRNTIYF.

This clone was seen a single time. This chain joins TRBV25-1 and TRBJ1-1, with a possible D match to TRBD1 (6 bases). Germline assignment: CDR1 MGHDK and CDR2 SYGVNS. This CDR3 spans 14 amino acids. Trimming cost V 3 bases and J 5 bases, with 13 bases left between them. The CDR3 loop reads CASSDPGARTEAFF. CDR3 nucleotides: TGTGCCAGCAGTGACCCAGGGGCGCGGACTGAAGCTTTCTTT.

J is TRBJ2-6 and V is TRBV10-1; tentatively, D is TRBD2 (5 bases). Between the trimmed V and J ends, which lost 0 bases and 9 bases, there was a span of 12 bases. The CDR3 contains 15 residues. CDR1 WNHNN and CDR2 SYGVQD come from the germline V gene (reference sequence). CDR3 residues: CASSESAVGDNVLTF. In DNA form, the CDR3 reads TGCGCCAGCAGTGAGTCGGCCGTGGGAGACAACGTCCTGACTTTC.

This chain connects TRBV18 to TRBJ2-1; 12 positions match TRBD2. Germline V gene data show CDR1 as KGHSH and CDR2 as LQKENI. This CDR3 region has 15 residues. V was clipped by 5 bases and J by 9 bases; unmatched bases: 8. The CDR3 sequence is CASSASSGGAGEQFF. Written as DNA, the CDR3 is TGTGCCAGCTCAGCGTCTAGCGGGGGGGCTGGTGAGCAGTTCTTC.

The chain has TRBV5-6 and TRBJ2-1; the D gene is possibly TRBD2 (6 bases). The V gene lost 2 bases and the J gene lost 9 bases, with 12 bases spanning the gap. The V gene's germline CDR1 is SGHDT and CDR2 YYEEEE. The length of the CDR3 is 13 residues. The CDR3 DNA follows: TGTGCCAGCAGCTTTGTGGGAGGAATTGAGCAGTTCTTC. It yields the protein CASSFVGGIEQFF.

Many counts were recorded for this clone. The chain joins TRBV2 to TRBJ2-1; 10 bases are a match to TRBD2. The V gene end was trimmed by 7 bases and the J gene end by 10 bases; junction bases not matched to a gene: 10. Germline V gives CDR1 SNHLY, CDR2 FYNNEI. The CDR3 has 14 residues. In DNA, the CDR3 is TGTGCCAGCACAGTAGCGGGGGGCGCTGGGGAGCAGTTCTTC. It specifies CASTVAGGAGEQFF.